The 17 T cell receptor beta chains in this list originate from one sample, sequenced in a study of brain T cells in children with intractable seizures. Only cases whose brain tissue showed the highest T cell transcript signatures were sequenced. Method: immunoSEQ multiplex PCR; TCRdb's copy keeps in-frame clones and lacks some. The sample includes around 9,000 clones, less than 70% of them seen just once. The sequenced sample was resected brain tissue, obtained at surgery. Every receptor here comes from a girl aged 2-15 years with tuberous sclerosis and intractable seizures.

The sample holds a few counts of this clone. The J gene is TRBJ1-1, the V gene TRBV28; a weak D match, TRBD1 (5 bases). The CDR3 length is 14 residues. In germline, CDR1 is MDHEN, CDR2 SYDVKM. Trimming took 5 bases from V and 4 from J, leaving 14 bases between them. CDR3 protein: CASSRYRISTEAFF. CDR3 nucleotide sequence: TGTGCCAGCAGTCGCTACAGGATAAGCACTGAAGCTTTCTTT.

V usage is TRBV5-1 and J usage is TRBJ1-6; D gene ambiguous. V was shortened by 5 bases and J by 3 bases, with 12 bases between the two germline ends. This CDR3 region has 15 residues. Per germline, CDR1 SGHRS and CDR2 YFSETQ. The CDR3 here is CASRALKFYNSPLHF. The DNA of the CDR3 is TGCGCCAGCAGGGCTTTGAAGTTCTATAATTCACCCCTCCACTTT.

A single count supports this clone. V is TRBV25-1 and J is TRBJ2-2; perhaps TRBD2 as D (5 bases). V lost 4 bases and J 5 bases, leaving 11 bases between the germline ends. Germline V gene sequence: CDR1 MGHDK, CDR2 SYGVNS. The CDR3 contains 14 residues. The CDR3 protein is CASSGTSETGELFF. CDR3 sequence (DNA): TGTGCCAGCAGTGGGACTTCCGAAACCGGGGAGCTGTTTTTT.

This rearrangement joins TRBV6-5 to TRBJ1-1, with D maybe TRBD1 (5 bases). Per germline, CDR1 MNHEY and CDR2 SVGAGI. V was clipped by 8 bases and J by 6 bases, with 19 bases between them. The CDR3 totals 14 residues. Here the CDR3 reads CASVIDSRSAEAFF. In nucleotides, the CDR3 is TGTGCCAGCGTTATAGACAGCAGGAGCGCTGAAGCTTTCTTT.

As DNA, the CDR3 is TGCGCCAGCAGCCAAGATATGACCAACACAGATACGCAGTATTTT. It codes for CASSQDMTNTDTQYF. The V and J genes are TRBV4-1 and TRBJ2-3; D is ambiguous. Germline V gene sequence: CDR1 MGHRA, CDR2 YSYEKL. The CDR3 sequence is 15 residues long. V lost 0 bases and J 2 bases, leaving 9 bases between the germline ends.

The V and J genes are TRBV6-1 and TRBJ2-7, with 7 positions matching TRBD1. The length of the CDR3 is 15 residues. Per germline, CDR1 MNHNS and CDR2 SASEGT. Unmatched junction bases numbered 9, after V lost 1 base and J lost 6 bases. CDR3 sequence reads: CASSEDVDRDGEQYV. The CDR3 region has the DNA TGTGCCAGCAGTGAAGACGTAGACAGGGACGGCGAGCAGTACGTC.

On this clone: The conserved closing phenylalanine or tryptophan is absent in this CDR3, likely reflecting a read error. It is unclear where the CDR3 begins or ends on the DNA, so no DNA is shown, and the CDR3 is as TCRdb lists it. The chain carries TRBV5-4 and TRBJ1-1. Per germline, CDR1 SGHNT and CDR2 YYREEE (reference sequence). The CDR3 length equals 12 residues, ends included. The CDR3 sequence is CASSLDGGDRSI.

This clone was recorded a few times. CDR3 amino acids: CASSFGPRNSPLHF. CDR3 bases: TGCGCCAGCTCGTTCGGCCCCCGCAATTCACCCCTCCACTTT. The rearrangement links TRBV5-1 to TRBJ1-6; D is uncertain. Trimming cost V 7 bases and J 7 bases, with 15 bases left between them. The V gene's germline CDR1 is SGHRS and CDR2 YFSETQ. The CDR3 loop spans 14 amino acids.

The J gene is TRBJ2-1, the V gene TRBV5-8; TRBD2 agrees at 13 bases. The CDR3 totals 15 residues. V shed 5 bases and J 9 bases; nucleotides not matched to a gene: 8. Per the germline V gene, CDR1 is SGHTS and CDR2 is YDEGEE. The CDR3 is CASRTTSGGASEQFF. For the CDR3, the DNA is TGTGCCAGCAGGACTACTAGCGGGGGGGCGAGTGAGCAGTTCTTC.

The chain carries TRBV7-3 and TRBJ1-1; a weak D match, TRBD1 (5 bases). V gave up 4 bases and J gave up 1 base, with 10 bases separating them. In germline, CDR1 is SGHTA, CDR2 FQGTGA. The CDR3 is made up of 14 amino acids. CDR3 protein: CASSSGAGNTEAFF. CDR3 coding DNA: TGTGCCAGCAGCTCCGGGGCGGGGAACACTGAAGCTTTCTTT. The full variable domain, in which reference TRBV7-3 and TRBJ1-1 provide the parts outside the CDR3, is GAGVSQTPSNKVTEKGKYVELRCDPISGHTALYWYRQSLGQGPEFLIYFQGTGAADDSGLPNDRFFAVRPEGSVSTLKIQRTERGDSAVYLCASSSGAGNTEAFFGQGTRLTVV.

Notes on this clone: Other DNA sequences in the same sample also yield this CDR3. CDR3: CARRDGGGGNIYEQYF. The DNA of the CDR3 is TGTGCCCGCCGCGACGGCGGGGGGGGGAACATCTACGAGCAGTACTTC. V gene TRBV9 combines with J gene TRBJ2-7; the match to TRBD2 covers 9 bases. Germline values: CDR1 SGDLS, CDR2 YYNGEE. J gave up 3 bases and V 10 bases, and 17 bases lay outside the gene matches. This CDR3 contains 16 residues.

CDR3 sequence: CATSGAGDYGYTF. The CDR3 region has the DNA TGTGCCACCAGTGGGGCAGGGGACTATGGCTACACCTTC. This chain links TRBV24-1 with TRBJ1-2; maybe TRBD1 (6 bases). In germline, CDR1 is KGHDR, CDR2 SFDVKD. The CDR3 is made up of 13 amino acids. V dropped 5 bases and J dropped 3 bases, with 9 bases sitting between them.

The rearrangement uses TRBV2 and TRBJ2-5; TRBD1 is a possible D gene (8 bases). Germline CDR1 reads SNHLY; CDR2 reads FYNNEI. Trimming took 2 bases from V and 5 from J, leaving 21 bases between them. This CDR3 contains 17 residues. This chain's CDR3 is CASSELGQGGFMETQYF. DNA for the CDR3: TGTGCCAGCAGTGAACTCGGACAGGGAGGGTTCATGGAGACCCAGTACTTC.

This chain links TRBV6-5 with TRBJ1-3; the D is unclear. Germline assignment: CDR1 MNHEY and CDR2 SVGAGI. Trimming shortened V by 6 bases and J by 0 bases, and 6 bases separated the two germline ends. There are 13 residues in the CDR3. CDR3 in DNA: TGTGCCAGCAGGGCGATCTCTGGAAACACCATATATTTT. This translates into CASRAISGNTIYF.

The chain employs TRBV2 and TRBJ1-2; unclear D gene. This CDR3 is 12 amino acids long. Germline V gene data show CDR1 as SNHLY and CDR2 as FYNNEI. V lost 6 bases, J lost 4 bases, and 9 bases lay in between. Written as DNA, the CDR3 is TGTGCCAGCAGGGACGGCCCCTATGGCTACACCTTC. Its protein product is CASRDGPYGYTF.

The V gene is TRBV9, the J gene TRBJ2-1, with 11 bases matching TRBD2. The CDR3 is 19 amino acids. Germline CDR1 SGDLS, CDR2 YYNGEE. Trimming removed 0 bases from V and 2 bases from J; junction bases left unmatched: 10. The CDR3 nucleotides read TGTGCCAGCAGCGTAGAGAGTACGGCTAGCGGGGGGACCTACAATGAGCAGTTCTTC. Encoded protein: CASSVESTASGGTYNEQFF.

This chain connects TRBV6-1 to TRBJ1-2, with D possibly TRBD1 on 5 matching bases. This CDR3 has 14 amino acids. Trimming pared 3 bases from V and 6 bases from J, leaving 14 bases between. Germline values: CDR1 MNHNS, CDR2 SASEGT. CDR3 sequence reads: CASSDNLGADGYTF. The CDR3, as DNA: TGTGCCAGCAGTGATAACTTAGGGGCTGATGGCTACACCTTC.